A selection of T cell receptor beta chains follows, all from one sample in a study of cytomegalovirus exposure and HLA in healthy donors. The data were produced by immunoSEQ multiplex PCR, yet TCRdb's version contains in-frame clones alone and is incomplete. The sample carries approximately 180,000 clones, about 80% recorded once. Sequenced material: PBMCs. These receptors were collected from a man between 35 and 55 years old in good health and CMV-seropositive. Each CDR3 is given with its conserved first and last residue. A D gene is named only where the DNA matches it firmly. Size values are once, few and many counts, or a class for expanded clones, and some rows have none.

D	V	size	J	DNA	CDR3
.	TRBV6-1	.	TRBJ2-7	TGTGCCAGCAGTGACCTACAGGGTCCCTACGAGCAGTACTTC	CASSDLQGPYEQYF
TRBD1	TRBV11-2	.	TRBJ2-1	TGCGCCAGCAGCTTAGCGGGACAGGGGTACAATGAGCAGTTCTTC	CASSLAGQGYNEQFF
.	TRBV28	.	TRBJ2-3	TGTGCCAGCAGAGCCCCTTCAGATACGCAGTATTTT	CASRAPSDTQYF
TRBD2	TRBV9	.	TRBJ2-2	TGTGCCAGCAGCGTTGGGGGACTAGCGGCGAACACCGGGGAGCTGTTTTTT	CASSVGGLAANTGELFF
.	TRBV9	.	TRBJ2-1	TGTGCCAGCGAACCAACTGGGAGCTCCTACAATGAGCAGTTCTTC	CASEPTGSSYNEQFF
.	TRBV6-1	.	TRBJ1-3	TGTGCCAGTGAGACTGGATACTCTGGAAACACCATATATTTT	CASETGYSGNTIYF
TRBD2	TRBV10-2	few	TRBJ2-7	TGCGCCACCTCGCAGACTAGCGGTACCTACGAGCAGTACTTC	CATSQTSGTYEQYF
TRBD1	TRBV7-9	.	TRBJ2-3	TGTGCCAGCAGCTTAGTAGAGGGGGCGAGCACAGATACGCAGTATTTT	CASSLVEGASTDTQYF
.	TRBV14	.	TRBJ2-5	TGTGCCAGCAGCCAAGAGGGGGGTGGAGACAGAAGTATGGCGCAACAAGAGACCCAGTACTTC	CASSQEGGGDRSMAQQETQYF
.	TRBV5-6	.	TRBJ2-3	TGTGCCAGCAGCTTGGGCGGCGGTAGCACAGATACGCAGTATTTT	CASSLGGGSTDTQYF
TRBD2	TRBV27	.	TRBJ2-5	TGTGCCAGCAGTTTATTTGGACTAGCGTTGGGGACCCAGTACTTC	CASSLFGLALGTQYF
TRBD1	TRBV7-9	.	TRBJ1-5	TGTGCCAGCAGCCCGGACAGGGCTCAGCCCCAGCATTTT	CASSPDRAQPQHF
.	TRBV6-5	.	TRBJ2-1	TGTGCCAGCAGTTTGGGAGGGGGCGGGGGGTACAATGAGCAGTTCTTC	CASSLGGGGGYNEQFF
TRBD2	TRBV7-3	.	TRBJ2-1	TGTGCCAGCAGCTACAACCCGGGACTAGCGGGTGAGCAGTTCTTC	CASSYNPGLAGEQFF
.	TRBV6-5	.	TRBJ2-7	TGTGCCAGCAGTTACAGTGGTGGCACAGCCTACGAGCAGTACTTC	CASSYSGGTAYEQYF